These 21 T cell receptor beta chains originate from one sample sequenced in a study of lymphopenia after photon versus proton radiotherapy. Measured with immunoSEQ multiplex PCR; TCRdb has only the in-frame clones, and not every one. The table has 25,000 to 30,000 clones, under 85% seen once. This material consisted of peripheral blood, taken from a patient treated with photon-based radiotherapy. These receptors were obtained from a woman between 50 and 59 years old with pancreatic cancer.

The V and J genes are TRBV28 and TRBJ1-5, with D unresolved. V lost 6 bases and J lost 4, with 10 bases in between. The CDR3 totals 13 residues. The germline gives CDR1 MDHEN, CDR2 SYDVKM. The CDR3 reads CASSPFWNQPQHF. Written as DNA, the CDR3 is TGTGCCAGCAGCCCCTTCTGGAATCAGCCCCAGCATTTT. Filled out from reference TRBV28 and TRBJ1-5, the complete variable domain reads DVKVTQSSRYLVKRTGEKVFLECVQDMDHENMFWYRQDPGLGLRLIYFSYDVKMKEKGDIPEGYSVSREKKERFSLILESASTNQTSMYLCASSPFWNQPQHFGDGTRLSIL.

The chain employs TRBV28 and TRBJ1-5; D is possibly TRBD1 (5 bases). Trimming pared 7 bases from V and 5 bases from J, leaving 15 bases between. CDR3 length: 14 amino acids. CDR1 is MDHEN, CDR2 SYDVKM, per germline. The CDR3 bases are TGTGCCAGCACCTCTACCAGGGCAGATCAGCCCCAGCATTTT. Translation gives CASTSTRADQPQHF. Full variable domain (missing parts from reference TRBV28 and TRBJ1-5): DVKVTQSSRYLVKRTGEKVFLECVQDMDHENMFWYRQDPGLGLRLIYFSYDVKMKEKGDIPEGYSVSREKKERFSLILESASTNQTSMYLCASTSTRADQPQHFGDGTRLSIL.

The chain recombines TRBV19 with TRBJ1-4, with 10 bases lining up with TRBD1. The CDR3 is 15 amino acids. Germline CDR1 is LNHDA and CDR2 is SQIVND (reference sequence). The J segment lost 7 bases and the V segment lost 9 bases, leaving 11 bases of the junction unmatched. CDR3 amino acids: CASFGAGDRGEKLFF. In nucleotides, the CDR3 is TGTGCCAGCTTTGGTGCAGGGGACAGGGGTGAAAAACTGTTTTTT.

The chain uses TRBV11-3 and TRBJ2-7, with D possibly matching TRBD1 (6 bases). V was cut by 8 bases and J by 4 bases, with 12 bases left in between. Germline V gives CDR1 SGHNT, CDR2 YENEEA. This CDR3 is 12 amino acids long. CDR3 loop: CASGQTGYEQYF. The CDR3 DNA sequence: TGTGCCAGCGGACAGACAGGATACGAGCAGTACTTC. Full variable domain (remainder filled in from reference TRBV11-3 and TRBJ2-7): EAGVVQSPRYKIIEKKQPVAFWCNPISGHNTLYWYLQNLGQGPELLIRYENEEAVDDSQLPKDRFSAERLKGVDSTLKIQPAELGDSAVYLCASGQTGYEQYFGPGTRLTVT.

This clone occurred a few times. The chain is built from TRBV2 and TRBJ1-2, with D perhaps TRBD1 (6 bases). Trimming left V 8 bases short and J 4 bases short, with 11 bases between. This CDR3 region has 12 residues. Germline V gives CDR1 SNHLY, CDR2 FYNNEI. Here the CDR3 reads CASPTGAYGYTF. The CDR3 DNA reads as TGTGCCAGCCCGACAGGCGCCTATGGCTACACCTTC.

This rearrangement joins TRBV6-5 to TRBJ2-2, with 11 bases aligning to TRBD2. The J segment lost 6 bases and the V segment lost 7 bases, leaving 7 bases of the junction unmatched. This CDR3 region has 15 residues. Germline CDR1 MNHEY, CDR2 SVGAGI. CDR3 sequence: CASIPLAGGAGELFF. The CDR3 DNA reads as TGTGCCAGCATTCCTCTAGCGGGAGGAGCCGGGGAGCTGTTTTTT.

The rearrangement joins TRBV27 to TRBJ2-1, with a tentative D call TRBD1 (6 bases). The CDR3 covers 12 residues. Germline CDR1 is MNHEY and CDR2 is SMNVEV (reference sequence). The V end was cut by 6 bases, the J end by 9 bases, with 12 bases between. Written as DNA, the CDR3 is TGTGCCAGCAGACCAGGGGTTGGTGAGCAGTTCTTC. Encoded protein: CASRPGVGEQFF.

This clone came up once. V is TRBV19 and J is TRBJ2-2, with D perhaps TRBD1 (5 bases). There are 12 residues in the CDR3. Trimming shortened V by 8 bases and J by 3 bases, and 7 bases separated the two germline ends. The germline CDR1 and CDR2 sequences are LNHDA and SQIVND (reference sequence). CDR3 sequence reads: CASDRYTGELFF. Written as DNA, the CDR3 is TGTGCCAGTGACAGATACACCGGGGAGCTGTTTTTT.

This CDR3 is CASSYSGGGYTF. In DNA, the CDR3 is TGTGCCAGCAGTTACTCTGGGGGGGGCTACACCTTC. This chain links TRBV6-5 with TRBJ1-2; perhaps TRBD1 as D (5 bases). The germline V gene encodes CDR1 MNHEY and CDR2 SVGAGI. CDR3 length: 12 amino acids. V lost 0 bases to trimming and J lost 8 bases, with 7 bases between them.

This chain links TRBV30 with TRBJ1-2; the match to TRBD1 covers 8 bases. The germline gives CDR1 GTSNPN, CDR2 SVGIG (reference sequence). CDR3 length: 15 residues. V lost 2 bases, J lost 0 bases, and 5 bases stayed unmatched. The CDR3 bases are TGTGCCTGGAGTTATAGGGACAGGCCTAACTATGGCTACACCTTC. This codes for CAWSYRDRPNYGYTF.

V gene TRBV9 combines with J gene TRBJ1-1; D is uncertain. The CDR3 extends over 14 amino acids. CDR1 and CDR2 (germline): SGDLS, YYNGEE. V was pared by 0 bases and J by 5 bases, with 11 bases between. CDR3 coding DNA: TGTGCCAGCAGCGTAGGGGTGGGCATGACTGAAGCTTTCTTT. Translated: CASSVGVGMTEAFF. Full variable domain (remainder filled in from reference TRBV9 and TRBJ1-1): DSGVTQTPKHLITATGQRVTLRCSPRSGDLSVYWYQQSLDQGLQFLIQYYNGEERAKGNILERFSAQQFPDLHSELNLSSLELGDSALYFCASSVGVGMTEAFFGQGTRLTVV.

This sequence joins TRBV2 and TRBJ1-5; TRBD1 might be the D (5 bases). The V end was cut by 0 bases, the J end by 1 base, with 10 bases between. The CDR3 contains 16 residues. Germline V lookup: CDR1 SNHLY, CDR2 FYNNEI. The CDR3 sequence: CASSEAEGLSNQPQHF. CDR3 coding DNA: TGTGCCAGCAGTGAAGCGGAGGGGCTAAGCAATCAGCCCCAGCATTTT. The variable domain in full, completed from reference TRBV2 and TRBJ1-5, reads EPEVTQTPSHQVTQMGQEVILRCVPISNHLYFYWYRQILGQKVEFLVSFYNNEISEKSEIFDDQFSVERPDGSNFTLKIRSTKLEDSAMYFCASSEAEGLSNQPQHFGDGTRLSIL.

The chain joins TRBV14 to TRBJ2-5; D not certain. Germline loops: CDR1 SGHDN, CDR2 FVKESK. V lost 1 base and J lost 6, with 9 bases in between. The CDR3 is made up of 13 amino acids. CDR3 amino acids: CASSQVARQTQYF. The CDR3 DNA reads TGTGCCAGCAGCCAAGTTGCTCGGCAGACCCAGTACTTC.

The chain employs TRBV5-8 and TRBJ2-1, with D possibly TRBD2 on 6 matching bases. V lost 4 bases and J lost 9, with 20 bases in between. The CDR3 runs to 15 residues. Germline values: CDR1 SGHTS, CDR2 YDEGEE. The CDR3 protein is CASSLEVGSAVEQFF. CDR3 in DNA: TGTGCCAGCAGCCTCGAGGTCGGGAGCGCTGTTGAGCAGTTCTTC.

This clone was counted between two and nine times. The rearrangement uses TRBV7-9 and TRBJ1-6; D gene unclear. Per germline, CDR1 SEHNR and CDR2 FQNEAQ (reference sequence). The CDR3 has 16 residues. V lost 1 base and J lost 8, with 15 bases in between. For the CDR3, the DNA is TGTGCCAGCAGCTTAGACGGACTCGGGGAGGATTCACCCCTCCACTTT. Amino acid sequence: CASSLDGLGEDSPLHF.

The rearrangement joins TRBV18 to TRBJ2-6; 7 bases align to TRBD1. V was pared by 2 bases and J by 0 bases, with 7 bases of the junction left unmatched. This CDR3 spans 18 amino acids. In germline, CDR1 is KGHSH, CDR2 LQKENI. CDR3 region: CASSPTTGPRSGANVLTF. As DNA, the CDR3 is TGTGCCAGCTCACCAACGACAGGGCCCCGCTCTGGGGCCAACGTCCTGACTTTC. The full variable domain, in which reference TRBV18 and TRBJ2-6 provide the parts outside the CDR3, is NAGVMQNPRHLVRRRGQEARLRCSPMKGHSHVYWYRQLPEEGLKFMVYLQKENIIDESGMPKERFSAEFPKEGPSILRIQQVVRGDSAAYFCASSPTTGPRSGANVLTFGAGSRLTVL.

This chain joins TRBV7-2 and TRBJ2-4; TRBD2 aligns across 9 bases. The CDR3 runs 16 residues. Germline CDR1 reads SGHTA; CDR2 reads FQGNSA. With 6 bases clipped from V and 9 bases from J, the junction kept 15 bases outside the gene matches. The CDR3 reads CASRPLGDGGRGIQYF. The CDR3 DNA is TGTGCCAGCAGACCATTAGGCGACGGCGGGAGGGGCATTCAGTACTTC.

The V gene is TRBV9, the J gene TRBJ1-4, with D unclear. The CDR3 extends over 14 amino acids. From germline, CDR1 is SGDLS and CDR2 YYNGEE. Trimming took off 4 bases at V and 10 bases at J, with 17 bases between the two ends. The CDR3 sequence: CASSPDGPRGKLFF. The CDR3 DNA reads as TGTGCCAGCAGCCCGGACGGCCCGCGGGGAAAACTGTTTTTT.

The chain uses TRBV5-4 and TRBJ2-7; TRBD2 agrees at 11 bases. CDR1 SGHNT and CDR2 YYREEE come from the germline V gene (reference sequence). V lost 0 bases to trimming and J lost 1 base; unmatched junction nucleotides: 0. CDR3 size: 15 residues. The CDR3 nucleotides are TGTGCCAGCAGCTTGGGACTAGCGGGGTCCTACGAGCAGTACTTC. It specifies CASSLGLAGSYEQYF. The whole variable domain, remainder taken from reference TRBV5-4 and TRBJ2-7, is ETGVTQSPTHLIKTRGQQVTLRCSSQSGHNTVSWYQQALGQGPQFIFQYYREEENGRGNFPPRFSGLQFPNYSSELNVNALELDDSALYLCASSLGLAGSYEQYFGPGTRLTVT.

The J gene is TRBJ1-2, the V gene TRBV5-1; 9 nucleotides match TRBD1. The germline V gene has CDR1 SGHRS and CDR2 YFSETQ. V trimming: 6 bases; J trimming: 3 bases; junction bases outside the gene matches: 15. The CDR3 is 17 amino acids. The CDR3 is CASTSSTGGETHYGYTF. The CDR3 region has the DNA TGCGCCAGCACCTCTTCGACAGGGGGTGAAACCCACTATGGCTACACCTTC.

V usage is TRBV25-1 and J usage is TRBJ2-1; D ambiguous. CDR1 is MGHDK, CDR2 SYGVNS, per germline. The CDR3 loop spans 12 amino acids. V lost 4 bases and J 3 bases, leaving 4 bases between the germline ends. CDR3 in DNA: TGTGCCAGCAGTGTGGGCTACAATGAGCAGTTCTTC. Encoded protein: CASSVGYNEQFF.